This T cell receptor beta chain comes out of a study of human T cells and chemical hapten exposure. Study as a whole: Minor pooled library volume differences mainly drove per-sample TCR yield variation. Study-wide results and caveats: Compared to controls, expanded TCRs made significantly more large clusters of similar CDR3s. DPC sensitization did not alter TCRs above 1 in 1000 frequency.

The time point here: patch test 3, about 24 weeks after DPC sensitization. Treatment specified: therapeutic diphenylcyclopropenone sensitization with weekly scalp DPC. The CDR3 runs 15 residues. Trimming took off 4 bases at V and 5 bases at J, with 19 bases between the two ends. Germline loops: CDR1 SGHRS, CDR2 YFSETQ. For the library, individual cDNA molecules each received unique molecular identifiers. TCRdb reprocessed the RACE reads via MiXCR and lists one record per CDR3 protein. The table has over 80,000 distinct CDR3 sequences, 9.5% to 13% seen once. Worth noting for this clonotype: Its antigen is as yet unknown.

Sequences were derived from whole blood, sampled in connection with sensitization to the hapten diphenylcyclopropenone (DPC). V usage is TRBV5-1 and J usage is TRBJ2-7, with D hard to call. This receptor was obtained from a woman in her 30s with alopecia areata. Some clones in this sample may be carry-over from other donors' samples. CDR3 sequence reads: CASSPAYSYPHEQYF. In nucleotides, the CDR3 is TGCGCCAGCAGCCCCGCCTACTCGTATCCCCACGAGCAGTACTTC.